The rows below give T cell receptor beta chains drawn from one sample of a study of metastatic and nonmetastatic thyroid tumors. TCRdb re-clonotyped the PCR reads via MiXCR. This repertoire shows about 60,000 clones, 15% to 20% found once; its top ten account for about a tenth. The source material was blood. Every receptor here comes from a male donor with papillary thyroid cancer or a benign thyroid nodule (not recorded which). Some clones in this sample may be carry-over from other donors' samples. CDR3s include the opening cysteine and the closing phenylalanine or tryptophan. Fields, in order: J gene, clone size, D gene, V gene, CDR3 DNA, CDR3 protein. A D gene is named only where the DNA matches it firmly. Some rows have no size entry. The others give once, few or many, or a class for an expanded clone.

>TRBJ2-1|NA|NA|TRBV19
TGTGCCAGTAGTATACAAGGGGGGGGCTACAATGAGCAGTTCTTC
CASSIQGGGYNEQFF
>TRBJ2-7|many|TRBD2|TRBV7-9
TGTGCCAGCAGCTCGACTAGCGGCGTTGCTAGCGAGCAGTACTTC
CASSSTSGVASEQYF
>TRBJ2-5|NA|NA|TRBV20-1
TGCAGTGCCGACCGTCAAGAAGGGACCCAGTACTTC
CSADRQEGTQYF
>TRBJ2-1|few|NA|TRBV12-3/TRBV12-4
TGTGCCAGCAGTTTATTACACAATGAGCAGTTCTTT
CASSLLHNEQFF
>TRBJ1-5|many|NA|TRBV27
TGTGCCAGCAGTAGGGTGGGAACTCAGCCCCAGCATTTT
CASSRVGTQPQHF
>TRBJ2-1|NA|NA|TRBV7-9
TGTGCCAGCAGCTTATTTACCGAGGGGCAGTTCTTC
CASSLFTEGQFF
>TRBJ2-3|NA|TRBD1|TRBV24-1
TGTGCCACCAGTGTAAGGGACAGCCGGTGGGCAGATACGCAGTATTTT
CATSVRDSRWADTQYF
>TRBJ1-1|NA|NA|TRBV5-4
TGTGCCAGCAGCTTGTTAGGGAGGACTGAAGCTTTCTTT
CASSLLGRTEAFF
>TRBJ2-7|many|NA|TRBV5-1
TGCGCCAGCAGCGTGGACAGATCCTACGAGCAGTACTTC
CASSVDRSYEQYF
>TRBJ1-2|many|TRBD1|TRBV4-2
TGTGCCAGCAGCCCAGGACAGGGCAACTCTCCCCACTATGGCTACACCTTC
CASSPGQGNSPHYGYTF
>TRBJ2-6|many|TRBD1|TRBV27
TGTGCCAGCAGTTGGAAAGACAGGGGCGGCGGGGCCAACGTCCTGACTTTC
CASSWKDRGGGANVLTF
>TRBJ1-3|NA|NA|TRBV7-2
TGTGCCAGCAGCCTAGGTGGCCCCATAGGGAACACCATATATTTT
CASSLGGPIGNTIYF
>TRBJ2-3|NA|NA|TRBV2
TGTGCCAGCAGTGAAGCGTACAACCGGGACTGGAGGGCAGATACGCAGTATTTT
CASSEAYNRDWRADTQYF
>TRBJ2-3|many|TRBD2|TRBV7-6
TGTGCCAGCAGCTTGAGCGGGGCGACAGATACGCAGTATTTT
CASSLSGATDTQYF
>TRBJ1-5|many|NA|TRBV27
TGTGCCAGCAGTCCCCAACTAAGCTCCGGCAATCAGCCCCAGCATTTT
CASSPQLSSGNQPQHF
>TRBJ1-6|medium-sized|NA|TRBV27
TGTGCCAGCAGTTTTGGGGGGGCCTATAATTCACCCCTCCACTTT
CASSFGGAYNSPLHF
>TRBJ2-1|few|NA|TRBV12-3/TRBV12-4
TGTGTCAGCACCACACCGCCTATGTTCAATGAGCAGTTCTTC
CVSTTPPMFNEQFF
>TRBJ1-2|many|TRBD1|TRBV18
TGTGCCAGCTCACCACCGGTCACAGGGGATAACTATGGCTACACCTTC
CASSPPVTGDNYGYTF
>TRBJ1-5|NA|NA|TRBV6-1
TGTGCCAGAGGGACTTTGGAGGGGACCCAGCCCCGGCATTTT
CARGTLEGTQPRHF
>TRBJ1-1|many|TRBD1|TRBV28
TGTGCCAGCAGTACCCACAGGGGGGCTTTCTTT
CASSTHRGAFF
>TRBJ2-3|many|NA|TRBV4-2
TGTGCCAGCAGCCAAGACCCCATTGGGGCGGGACTCACAGATACGCAGTATTTT
CASSQDPIGAGLTDTQYF
>TRBJ1-3|many|NA|TRBV27
TGTGCCAGCAGTACTGGACCCTCTGGAAACACCATATATTTT
CASSTGPSGNTIYF
>TRBJ1-4|many|TRBD1|TRBV19
TGTGCCAGTAGTATCCGTGGGACAGGGGGCGCGTTGCCTAATGAAAAACTGTTTTTT
CASSIRGTGGALPNEKLFF
>TRBJ2-2|NA|NA|TRBV30
TGTGCCTGGAGTCTACCTCCGAACACCGGGGAGCTGTTTTTT
CAWSLPPNTGELFF
>TRBJ2-3|many|NA|TRBV5-8
TGTGCCAGCAGCCCTCCGGTTACAGGTCCGGATACGCAGTATTTT
CASSPPVTGPDTQYF
>TRBJ1-2|many|TRBD1|TRBV6-2/TRBV6-3
TGTGCCAGCTGGACCAGGGGGGTCTATGGCTACACCTTC
CASWTRGVYGYTF
>TRBJ2-1|many|NA|TRBV5-6
TGTGCCAGCGGGAGGGGGAGCTCCTACAATGAGCAGTTCTTC
CASGRGSSYNEQFF
>TRBJ2-1|many|TRBD1|TRBV7-8
TGTGCCAGCAGCTTTTCAGGGGGCCACAATGAGCAGTTCTTC
CASSFSGGHNEQFF
>TRBJ1-2|many|NA|TRBV2
TGTGCCAGCAGTGATTACGAGGGATTAAACTATGGCTACACCTTC
CASSDYEGLNYGYTF
>TRBJ2-2|many|NA|TRBV20-1
TGCAGTGCTCCCGGCGGGGGCCGGAACACCGGGGAGCTGTTTTTT
CSAPGGGRNTGELFF
>TRBJ2-1|many|NA|TRBV5-1
TGCGCCAGCAGCTTGGCACTAGCAGGAGGCAATGAGCAGTTCTTC
CASSLALAGGNEQFF
>TRBJ1-5|many|NA|TRBV6-5
TGTGCCAGCAGTTACATGGGGGCTTTAGGCGGGAGCAATCAGCCCCAGCATTTT
CASSYMGALGGSNQPQHF
>TRBJ2-2|many|TRBD2|TRBV20-1
TGCAGTGCTAGAGATCAACTAGCGGTGAACACCGGGGAGCTGTTTTTT
CSARDQLAVNTGELFF
>TRBJ1-3|NA|NA|TRBV11-1
TGTGCCAGCAGAACCCTTGGCAGGGAATTTGGAAACACCATATATTTT
CASRTLGREFGNTIYF
>TRBJ1-5|NA|NA|TRBV6-5
TGTGCCAGCAGTTATGGAGGGGCGAGGCCCCAGAATTTT
CASSYGGARPQNF
>TRBJ2-2|many|NA|TRBV25-1
TGTGCCAGCAGTGAATATTCCTCCACCGGGGAGCTGTTTTTT
CASSEYSSTGELFF
>TRBJ1-2|medium-sized|TRBD1|TRBV27
TGTGCCAGCAGCTACGGACAGGGGGCGCAGAACACCTTC
CASSYGQGAQNTF
>TRBJ2-3|many|TRBD2|TRBV5-1
TGCGCCAGCAGCCTTGCGGGGGGAACCGCAGATACGCAGTATTTT
CASSLAGGTADTQYF
>TRBJ2-3|many|NA|TRBV15
TGTGCCACCAGCAGAGTTCAGGGGAGTGCAGATACGCAGTATTTT
CATSRVQGSADTQYF
>TRBJ2-1|NA|NA|TRBV27
TGTGCCAGCAGTTCCGGGACAAATCTACACAGGAATGAGCAGTTCTTC
CASSSGTNLHRNEQFF
>TRBJ1-2|many|TRBD1|TRBV5-1
TGCGCCAGCAGCTCCACAGGGGATAGCTATGGCTACACCTTC
CASSSTGDSYGYTF
>TRBJ1-5|many|NA|TRBV28
TGTGCCAGCAGTCTCTACGGACAGCCCCAGCATTTT
CASSLYGQPQHF
>TRBJ2-5|few|TRBD2|TRBV3-1
TGTGCCAGCAGCCAAGAGATAGCGGGGGGACTGGAGACCCAGTACTTC
CASSQEIAGGLETQYF
>TRBJ1-1|many|NA|TRBV24-1
TGTGCCACCAGTGACAGGGATAACACTGAAGCTTTCTTT
CATSDRDNTEAFF
>TRBJ1-5|few|NA|TRBV12-3/TRBV12-4
TGTGCCAGCAGTTTAGCCGCCGGCATGGCTCGTCAGCCCAAGAATTTT
CASSLAAGMARQPKNF
>TRBJ2-3|many|TRBD2|TRBV4-2
TGTGCCAGCAGCCGGACTAGCGGGGGGGCAGATACGCAGTATTTT
CASSRTSGGADTQYF
>TRBJ2-6|many|TRBD2|TRBV5-5
TGTGCCAGCAGCTTGGGGACTAGCGGCTCTGGGGCCAACGTCCTGACTTTC
CASSLGTSGSGANVLTF
>TRBJ1-1|many|TRBD1|TRBV2
TGTGCCAGCAGACCCGCGGACAGGGGATCGCGCGGGGACACTGAAGCTTTCTTT
CASRPADRGSRGDTEAFF
>TRBJ1-5|many|NA|TRBV28
TGTGCCAGCAACCCACGCAGGGCCCGACTCATTAGCAATCAGCCCCAGCATTTT
CASNPRRARLISNQPQHF
>TRBJ2-4|many|TRBD2|TRBV7-2
TGTGCCAGCAGCCTTAAAGGGACTAGCCCCCACATTCAGTACTTC
CASSLKGTSPHIQYF
>TRBJ1-1|many|NA|TRBV19
TGTGCCACCCAGGGGTTCGGGAACACTGAAGCTTTCTTT
CATQGFGNTEAFF
>TRBJ2-2|NA|NA|TRBV6-1
TGTGCCAGCATGCCGGTTACCGTGGAGCTGTTTTTT
CASMPVTVELFF
>TRBJ1-2|few|NA|TRBV2
TGTGCCAGCCGGGGCCTTGGCTATGGCTACACCTTC
CASRGLGYGYTF
>TRBJ2-2|many|NA|TRBV18
TGTGCCAGCTCACCAACAACCGGGGAGCTGTTTTTT
CASSPTTGELFF
>TRBJ2-3|few|NA|TRBV6-2/TRBV6-3
TGTGCCAGCAGTTACCTCTCCTCACATACGCAGTATTTT
CASSYLSSHTQYF
>TRBJ2-7|once|NA|TRBV20-1
TGCAGTGCTAGAGATCCGACAGGCTACTACGAGCAGTACTTC
CSARDPTGYYEQYF
>TRBJ2-1|many|TRBD2|TRBV20-1
TGCAGTGCAACTAGCGGGGGGGCCCGGTACAATGAGCAGTTCTTC
CSATSGGARYNEQFF